The rows below give T cell receptor beta chains drawn from one sample of a study of early T cells in non-severe SARS-CoV-2 infection. TCRdb processed the 5' RACE reads anew with MiXCR; each CDR3 protein has one entry. The sample consists of 15,000 to 20,000 distinct CDR3 sequences, about 5.4% of them appearing once. Sequences were derived from whole blood, sampled at baseline. The receptors were sampled from an adult who was a healthcare worker with PCR-confirmed SARS-CoV-2 infection or an uninfected control (not recorded which). The CDR3 runs from the conserved cysteine through the conserved F or W. A D gene is named only where the DNA matches it firmly. Part of the rows lack a size; the others show once, few, many or a class for expanded clones.

V	size	J	D	CDR3	DNA
TRBV4-2	many	TRBJ2-2	NA	CASLRAAANTGELFF	TGTGCCAGTCTAAGGGCGGCGGCGAACACCGGGGAGCTGTTTTTT
TRBV19	medium-sized	TRBJ2-7	TRBD1	CASSVRDRAYEQYF	TGTGCCAGTAGCGTCCGGGACAGAGCCTACGAGCAGTACTTC
TRBV20-1	many	TRBJ1-2	NA	CSARESYGYTF	TGCAGTGCGAGGGAATCCTATGGCTACACCTTC
TRBV20-1	medium-sized	TRBJ2-3	NA	CSAGSTRTQSTDTQYF	TGCAGTGCTGGATCTACCAGGACACAGAGTACAGATACGCAGTATTTT
TRBV3-1	large	TRBJ1-1	NA	CASSQVGGTEAFF	TGTGCCAGCAGCCAAGTAGGGGGGACTGAAGCTTTCTTT
TRBV20-1	NA	TRBJ2-3	NA	CSARVGQFNTDTQYF	TGCAGTGCTAGGGTGGGGCAATTCAACACAGATACGCAGTATTTT
TRBV7-8	many	TRBJ1-2	NA	CASSQARGYGYTF	TGTGCCAGCAGCCAAGCCCGGGGCTACGGCTACACCTTC
TRBV27	NA	TRBJ2-7	NA	CATNRDLHYEQYF	TGTGCCACCAACCGGGACCTACACTACGAGCAGTACTTC
TRBV29-1	NA	TRBJ2-5	TRBD1	CSVDSGDRVRETQYF	TGCAGCGTTGACTCCGGGGACAGGGTTAGAGAGACCCAGTACTTC
TRBV28	many	TRBJ2-7	TRBD1	CASSHSGTGGDEQYF	TGTGCCAGCAGTCATTCCGGGACAGGGGGGGACGAGCAGTACTTC
TRBV6-5	many	TRBJ1-1	NA	CASSPGGRNTEAFF	TGTGCCAGCAGCCCGGGTGGGCGGAACACTGAAGCTTTCTTT
TRBV20-1	few	TRBJ2-5	TRBD2	CSAQTSLEAQYF	TGCAGTGCTCAGACTAGCTTGGAGGCCCAGTACTTC
TRBV7-9	many	TRBJ1-2	TRBD1	CASSSRFGGGYYGYTF	TGTGCCAGCAGCTCCCGGTTCGGAGGGGGCTACTATGGCTACACCTTC
TRBV20-1	few	TRBJ1-1	NA	CSASGGDFWNTEAFF	TGCAGTGCTAGTGGGGGAGACTTCTGGAACACTGAAGCTTTCTTT
TRBV6-6	many	TRBJ2-2	NA	CASSYDSEYGELFF	TGTGCCAGCAGTTACGACTCGGAGTACGGGGAGCTGTTTTTT
TRBV7-2	many	TRBJ1-4	NA	CASSAMLRSSNEKLFF	TGTGCCAGCAGCGCAATGCTGAGGAGTTCTAATGAAAAACTGTTTTTT
TRBV12-3/TRBV12-4	medium-sized	TRBJ1-1	TRBD1	CASSFGQANTEAFF	TGTGCCAGCAGTTTTGGACAGGCAAACACTGAAGCTTTCTTT
TRBV6-5	medium-sized	TRBJ2-3	TRBD2	CASSYGAGDNADTQYF	TGTGCCAGCAGTTACGGGGCGGGGGATAACGCAGATACGCAGTATTTT
TRBV27	many	TRBJ1-1	NA	CASTERSGTEAFF	TGTGCCAGCACCGAACGATCGGGCACTGAAGCTTTCTTT
TRBV11-1	NA	TRBJ2-3	TRBD1	CASSQDRGTQYF	TGTGCCAGCAGCCAGGACAGGGGGACGCAGTATTTT
TRBV6-2/TRBV6-3	NA	TRBJ2-3	NA	CASTTRLDLMDTQYF	TGTGCCAGCACTACGCGACTAGACCTCATGGATACGCAGTATTTT
TRBV19	many	TRBJ1-2	NA	CASSPSTANYGYTF	TGTGCCAGTAGCCCCTCGACAGCTAACTATGGCTACACCTTC
TRBV7-9	NA	TRBJ2-3	NA	CASSLGVDADTQYF	TGTGCCAGCAGCTTAGGTGTGGACGCCGATACGCAGTATTTT
TRBV7-2	NA	TRBJ2-1	NA	CASSLWGTRGQFF	TGTGCCAGCAGCTTATGGGGAACCAGGGGGCAGTTCTTC
TRBV5-1	many	TRBJ1-6	TRBD1	CASSEGQGTNSPLHF	TGCGCCAGCAGCGAAGGACAGGGGACGAATTCACCCCTCCACTTT
TRBV5-4	many	TRBJ1-2	NA	CASSFSRNYGYTF	TGTGCCAGCAGCTTTTCCAGGAACTATGGCTACACCTTC
TRBV25-1	many	TRBJ1-2	NA	CASSERAAIVYTF	TGTGCCAGCAGTGAACGGGCAGCCATTGTTTACACCTTC